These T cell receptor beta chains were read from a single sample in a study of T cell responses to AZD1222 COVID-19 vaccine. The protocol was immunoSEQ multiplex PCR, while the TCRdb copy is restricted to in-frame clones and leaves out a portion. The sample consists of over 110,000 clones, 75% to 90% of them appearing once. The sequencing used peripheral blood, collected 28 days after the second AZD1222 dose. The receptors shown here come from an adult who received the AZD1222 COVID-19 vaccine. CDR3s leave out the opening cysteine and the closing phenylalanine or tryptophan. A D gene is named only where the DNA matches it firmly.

CDR3 protein: ASSEGRSQPQH; D gene: NA; V gene: TRBV6-1
CDR3 protein: ASSGRQARYGYT; D gene: NA; V gene: TRBV2
CDR3 protein: ASSPKGPQETQY; D gene: NA; V gene: TRBV7-2
CDR3 protein: ASSRTSGVQETQY; D gene: TRBD2; V gene: TRBV18
CDR3 protein: ASSREGTGTQVQPQH; D gene: NA; V gene: TRBV4-2
CDR3 protein: ASSEQTGAGNTIY; D gene: TRBD1; V gene: TRBV9
CDR3 protein: AISTGGGENIQY; D gene: NA; V gene: TRBV10-3
CDR3 protein: ASRGQEIYGYT; D gene: TRBD1; V gene: TRBV12-3/TRBV12-4
CDR3 protein: ASRTGVSNQPQH; D gene: TRBD1; V gene: TRBV28
CDR3 protein: ASSLGGGYEQY; D gene: NA; V gene: TRBV7-9
CDR3 protein: ASSDKGSTGNTIY; D gene: NA; V gene: TRBV10-1
CDR3 protein: ASSQDYGQTRVGPQH; D gene: NA; V gene: TRBV4-1
CDR3 protein: AWSNRGEQY; D gene: NA; V gene: TRBV30
CDR3 protein: ASSQQGVSAETQY; D gene: TRBD1; V gene: TRBV2
CDR3 protein: ASTPDRDYGYT; D gene: TRBD1; V gene: TRBV5-1
CDR3 protein: ASSKLAGPYNEQF; D gene: TRBD2; V gene: TRBV6-2/TRBV6-3
CDR3 protein: ASSLLREGRTYNEQF; D gene: NA; V gene: TRBV5-1
CDR3 protein: SGREDGYT; D gene: NA; V gene: TRBV20-1
CDR3 protein: ASTTQGDYGYT; D gene: NA; V gene: TRBV27
CDR3 protein: ATSDWGQGKGETQY; D gene: NA; V gene: TRBV24-1
CDR3 protein: ASSFTGAYEQC; D gene: TRBD1; V gene: TRBV7-8
CDR3 protein: ASSQGSGNTIY; D gene: NA; V gene: TRBV3-1/TRBV3-2
CDR3 protein: ASSPLAGGSGIQY; D gene: TRBD2; V gene: TRBV11-1
CDR3 protein: ASSLTSEETQY; D gene: TRBD2; V gene: TRBV12-3/TRBV12-4
CDR3 protein: ASSQVGTGGNEQF; D gene: NA; V gene: TRBV4-3
CDR3 protein: ASKLGTSSGEQY; D gene: TRBD2; V gene: TRBV2
CDR3 protein: ASSPRQPNNEQF; D gene: NA; V gene: TRBV7-9
CDR3 protein: ASSSAPDKSETQY; D gene: NA; V gene: TRBV5-1
CDR3 protein: ASSPLLYSNYGYT; D gene: NA; V gene: TRBV3-1/TRBV3-2
CDR3 protein: ASSLGVRTGSSYNEQF; D gene: TRBD1; V gene: TRBV5-1
CDR3 protein: ASSLRTGGLAGNTIY; D gene: TRBD1; V gene: TRBV9
CDR3 protein: ASSRNIRGKREQPQH; D gene: NA; V gene: TRBV12-1
CDR3 protein: ASSLQPGPSEQY; D gene: NA; V gene: TRBV3-1/TRBV3-2
CDR3 protein: ASSLAGGTGELF; D gene: NA; V gene: TRBV11-3
CDR3 protein: ASSPRQGPPRDEQF; D gene: NA; V gene: TRBV3-1/TRBV3-2
CDR3 protein: ASSPRDRARAGYT; D gene: NA; V gene: TRBV28
CDR3 protein: ASSIGVTISGANVLT; D gene: NA; V gene: TRBV19
CDR3 protein: ASRDSQPGNYGYT; D gene: TRBD1; V gene: TRBV11-2
CDR3 protein: ASSVPGQYNEQF; D gene: TRBD1; V gene: TRBV7-3
CDR3 protein: ASSFLDTQY; D gene: NA; V gene: TRBV28
CDR3 protein: ASSFQHIEQF; D gene: NA; V gene: TRBV7-9
CDR3 protein: AWSITFGGNYGYT; D gene: NA; V gene: TRBV30
CDR3 protein: ASSQSTGSGRRNEQF; D gene: TRBD2; V gene: TRBV4-3
CDR3 protein: ASSLSGGGGTEAF; D gene: TRBD1; V gene: TRBV7-2
CDR3 protein: ASSPFGEKLF; D gene: NA; V gene: TRBV18
CDR3 protein: ASSDLGTPAF; D gene: NA; V gene: TRBV6-1
CDR3 protein: ASSFRENTGELF; D gene: NA; V gene: TRBV27
CDR3 protein: ASSRGQVDTDTQY; D gene: TRBD1; V gene: TRBV5-1
CDR3 protein: ASSWGQASNQPQH; D gene: TRBD1; V gene: TRBV28
CDR3 protein: ASRQVGGTGELF; D gene: NA; V gene: TRBV6-5